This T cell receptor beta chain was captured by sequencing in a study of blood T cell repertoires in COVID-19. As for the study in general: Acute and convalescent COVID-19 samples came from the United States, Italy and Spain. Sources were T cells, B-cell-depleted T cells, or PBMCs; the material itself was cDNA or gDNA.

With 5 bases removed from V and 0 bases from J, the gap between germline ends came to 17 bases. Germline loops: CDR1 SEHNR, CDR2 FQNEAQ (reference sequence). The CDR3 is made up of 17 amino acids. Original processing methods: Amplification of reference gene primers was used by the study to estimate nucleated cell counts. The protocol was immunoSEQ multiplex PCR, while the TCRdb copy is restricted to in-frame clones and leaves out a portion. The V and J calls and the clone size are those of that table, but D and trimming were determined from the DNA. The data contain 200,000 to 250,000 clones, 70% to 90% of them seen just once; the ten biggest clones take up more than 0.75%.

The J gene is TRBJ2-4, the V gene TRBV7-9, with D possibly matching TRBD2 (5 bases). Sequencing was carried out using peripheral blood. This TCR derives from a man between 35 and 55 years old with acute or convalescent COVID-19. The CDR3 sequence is CASSARPDGLAKNIQYF. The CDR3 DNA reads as TGTGCCAGCAGCGCCAGACCTGACGGACTAGCCAAAAACATTCAGTACTTC.